The following is a T cell receptor beta chain sequence with its context. Its antigen is unidentified. Germline-derived CDR1 and CDR2 are SGDLS and YYNGEE. The CDR3 extends over 18 amino acids. J was trimmed by 2 bases and V by 4 bases; bases with no gene match: 11. This sample was taken from a study of shared clonotypes between healthy human individuals. Study findings and constraints: Generally, naive subsets (rather than memory subsets) showed larger estimated richness.

Source study methods: Filtering differed for immunoSEQ, which gave only junction sequences without quality scores. The method was immunoSEQ multiplex PCR; TCRdb's version includes in-frame clones alone and lacks a portion of them. That table gives V, J and clone size, and the DNA gave D and trimming. The table has approximately 640,000 clones, about 78% seen once. Caucasian adults living in Nashville, Tennessee, provided all samples. This TCR came from a woman between 25 and 40 years old in good health. The chain recombines TRBV9 with TRBJ1-3, with 11 positions matching TRBD1. Sequencing was done on a sample of memory CD4+ T cells sorted from blood. Subset noted: CD45RA-negative fraction. The CDR3 sequence: CASSYTFGQGAAGNTIYF. The CDR3 DNA follows: TGTGCCAGCAGCTATACCTTTGGACAGGGGGCGGCTGGAAACACCATATATTTT.